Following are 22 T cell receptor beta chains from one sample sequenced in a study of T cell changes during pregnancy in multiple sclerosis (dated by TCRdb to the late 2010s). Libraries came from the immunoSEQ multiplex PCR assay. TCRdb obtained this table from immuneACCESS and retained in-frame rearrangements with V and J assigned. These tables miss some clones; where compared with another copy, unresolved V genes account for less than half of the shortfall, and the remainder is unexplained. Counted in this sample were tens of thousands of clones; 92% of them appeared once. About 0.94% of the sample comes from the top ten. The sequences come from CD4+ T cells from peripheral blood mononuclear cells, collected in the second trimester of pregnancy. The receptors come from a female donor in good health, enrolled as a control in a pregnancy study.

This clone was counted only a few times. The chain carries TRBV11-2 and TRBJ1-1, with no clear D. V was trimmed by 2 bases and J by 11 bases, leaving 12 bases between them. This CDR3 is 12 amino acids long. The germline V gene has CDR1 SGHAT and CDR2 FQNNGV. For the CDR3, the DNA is TGTGCCAGCAGCTTAATCGGGGAGGTGGCTTTCTTT. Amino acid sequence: CASSLIGEVAFF.

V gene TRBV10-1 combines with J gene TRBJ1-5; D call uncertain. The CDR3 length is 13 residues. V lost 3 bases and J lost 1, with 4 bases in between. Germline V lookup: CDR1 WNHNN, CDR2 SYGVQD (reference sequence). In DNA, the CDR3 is TGCGCCAGCAGTGACCAGAGCAATCAGCCCCAGCATTTT. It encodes CASSDQSNQPQHF.

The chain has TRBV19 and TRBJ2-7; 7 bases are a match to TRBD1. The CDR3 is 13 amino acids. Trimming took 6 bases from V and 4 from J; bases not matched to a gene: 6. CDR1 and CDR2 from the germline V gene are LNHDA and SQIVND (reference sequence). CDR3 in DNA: TGTGCCAGTAGCTGGGGGACAGAATACGAGCAGTACTTC. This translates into CASSWGTEYEQYF.

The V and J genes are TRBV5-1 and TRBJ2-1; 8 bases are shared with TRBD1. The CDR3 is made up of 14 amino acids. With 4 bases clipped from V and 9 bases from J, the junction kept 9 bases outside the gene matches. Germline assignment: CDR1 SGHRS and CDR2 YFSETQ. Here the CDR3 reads CASSADRGDGEQFF. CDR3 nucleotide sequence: TGCGCCAGCAGCGCCGACAGGGGCGACGGTGAGCAGTTCTTC.

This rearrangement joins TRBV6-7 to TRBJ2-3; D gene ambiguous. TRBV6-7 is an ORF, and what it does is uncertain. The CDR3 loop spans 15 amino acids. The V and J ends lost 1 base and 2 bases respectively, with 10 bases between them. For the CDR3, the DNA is TGTGCCAGCAGTTACTGGCGGCCTAACACAGATACGCAGTATTTT. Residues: CASSYWRPNTDTQYF.

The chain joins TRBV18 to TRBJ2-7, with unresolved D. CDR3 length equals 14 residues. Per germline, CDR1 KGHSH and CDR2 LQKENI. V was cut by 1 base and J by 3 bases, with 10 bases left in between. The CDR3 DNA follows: TGTGCCAGCTCACCACAAGAACTTTACTACGAGCAGTACTTC. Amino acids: CASSPQELYYEQYF.

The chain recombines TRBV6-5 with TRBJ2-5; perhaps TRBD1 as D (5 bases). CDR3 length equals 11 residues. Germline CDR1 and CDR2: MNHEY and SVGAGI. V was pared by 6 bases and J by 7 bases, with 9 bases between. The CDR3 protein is CASSSRGTQYF. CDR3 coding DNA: TGTGCCAGCAGCTCAAGGGGGACCCAGTACTTC.

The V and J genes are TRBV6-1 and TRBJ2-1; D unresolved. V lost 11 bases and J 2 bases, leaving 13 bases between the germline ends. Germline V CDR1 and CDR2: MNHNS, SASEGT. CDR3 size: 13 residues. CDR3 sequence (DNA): TGTGCCTGCACGTTAAACACCTACAATGAGCAGTTCTTC. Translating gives CACTLNTYNEQFF.

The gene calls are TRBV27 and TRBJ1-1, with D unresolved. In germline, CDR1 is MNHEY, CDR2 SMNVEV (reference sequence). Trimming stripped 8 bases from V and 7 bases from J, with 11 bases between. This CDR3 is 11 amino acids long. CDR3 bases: TGTGCCAGCCTAAAGCAAGTTGAAGCTTTCTTT. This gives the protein CASLKQVEAFF.

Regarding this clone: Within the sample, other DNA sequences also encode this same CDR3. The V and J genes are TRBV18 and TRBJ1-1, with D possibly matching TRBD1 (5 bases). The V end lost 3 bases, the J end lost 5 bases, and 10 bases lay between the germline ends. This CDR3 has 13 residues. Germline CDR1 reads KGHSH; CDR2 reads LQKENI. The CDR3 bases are TGTGCCAGCTCACCGGCGGGGGGGACTGAAGCTTTCTTT. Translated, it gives CASSPAGGTEAFF.

As DNA, the CDR3 is TGTGCCAGCAGTTCCGGACTAGCGGAAAACACAGATACGCAGTATTTT. The encoded protein is CASSSGLAENTDTQYF. The rearrangement uses TRBV27 and TRBJ2-3; 10 bases fit TRBD2. The V and J ends lost 4 bases and 2 bases, in that order; junction bases with no gene match: 6. CDR1 and CDR2 (germline): MNHEY, SMNVEV (reference sequence). CDR3 length: 16 amino acids.

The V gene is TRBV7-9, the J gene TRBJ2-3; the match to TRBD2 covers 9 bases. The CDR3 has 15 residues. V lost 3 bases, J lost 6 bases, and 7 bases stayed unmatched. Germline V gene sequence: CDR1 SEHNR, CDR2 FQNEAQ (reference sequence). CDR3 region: CASSFREAGGDTQYF. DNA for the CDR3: TGTGCCAGCAGCTTCCGGGAAGCGGGAGGCGATACGCAGTATTTT.

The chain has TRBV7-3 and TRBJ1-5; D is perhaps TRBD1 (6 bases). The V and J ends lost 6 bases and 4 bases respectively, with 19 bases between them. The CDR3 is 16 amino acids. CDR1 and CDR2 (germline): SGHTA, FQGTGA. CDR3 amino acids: CASSFQGIPTNQPQHF. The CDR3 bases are TGTGCCAGCAGTTTCCAGGGGATACCGACGAATCAGCCCCAGCATTTT.

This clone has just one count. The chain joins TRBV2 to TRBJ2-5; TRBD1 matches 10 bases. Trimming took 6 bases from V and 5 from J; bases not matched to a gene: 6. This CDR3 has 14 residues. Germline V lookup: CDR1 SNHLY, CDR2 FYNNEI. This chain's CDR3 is CASSGLTGGETQYF. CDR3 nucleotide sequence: TGTGCCAGCAGCGGCCTGACAGGGGGCGAGACCCAGTACTTC.

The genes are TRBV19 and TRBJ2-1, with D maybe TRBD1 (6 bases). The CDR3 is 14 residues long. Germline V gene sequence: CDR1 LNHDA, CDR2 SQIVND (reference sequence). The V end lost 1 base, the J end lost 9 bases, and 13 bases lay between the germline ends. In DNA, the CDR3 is TGTGCCAGTAGTATAGGGCAGGGGATGGGTGAGCAGTTCTTC. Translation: CASSIGQGMGEQFF.

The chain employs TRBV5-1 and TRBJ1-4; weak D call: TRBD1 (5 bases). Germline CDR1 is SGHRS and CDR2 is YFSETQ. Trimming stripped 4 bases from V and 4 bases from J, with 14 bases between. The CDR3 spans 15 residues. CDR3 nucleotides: TGCGCCAGCAGCCTCGTGGGGGGGGATAATGAAAAACTGTTTTTT. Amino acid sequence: CASSLVGGDNEKLFF.

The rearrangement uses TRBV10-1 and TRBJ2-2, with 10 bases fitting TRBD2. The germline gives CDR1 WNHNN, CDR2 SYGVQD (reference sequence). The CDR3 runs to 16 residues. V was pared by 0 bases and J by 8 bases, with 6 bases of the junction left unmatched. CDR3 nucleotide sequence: TGCGCCAGCAGTGAGTCAAGCGGGGGGGCCGCGGGGGAGCTGTTTTTT. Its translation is CASSESSGGAAGELFF.

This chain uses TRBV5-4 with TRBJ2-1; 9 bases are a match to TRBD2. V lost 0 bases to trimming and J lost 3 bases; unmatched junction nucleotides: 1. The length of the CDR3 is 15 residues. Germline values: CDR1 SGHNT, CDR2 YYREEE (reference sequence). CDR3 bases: TGTGCCAGCAGCTTGGGACTAGCGGTCTACAATGAGCAGTTCTTC. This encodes CASSLGLAVYNEQFF. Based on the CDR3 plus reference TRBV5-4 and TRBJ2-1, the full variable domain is ETGVTQSPTHLIKTRGQQVTLRCSSQSGHNTVSWYQQALGQGPQFIFQYYREEENGRGNFPPRFSGLQFPNYSSELNVNALELDDSALYLCASSLGLAVYNEQFFGPGTRLTVL.

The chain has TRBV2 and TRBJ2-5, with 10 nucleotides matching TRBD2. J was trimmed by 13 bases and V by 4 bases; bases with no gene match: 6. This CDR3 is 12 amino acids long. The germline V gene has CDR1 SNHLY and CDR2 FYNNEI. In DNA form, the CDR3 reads TGTGCCAGCAGTGGGGGGACTAGCGATTCGTACTTC. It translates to CASSGGTSDSYF. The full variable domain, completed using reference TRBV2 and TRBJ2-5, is EPEVTQTPSHQVTQMGQEVILRCVPISNHLYFYWYRQILGQKVEFLVSFYNNEISEKSEIFDDQFSVERPDGSNFTLKIRSTKLEDSAMYFCASSGGTSDSYFGPGTRLLVL.

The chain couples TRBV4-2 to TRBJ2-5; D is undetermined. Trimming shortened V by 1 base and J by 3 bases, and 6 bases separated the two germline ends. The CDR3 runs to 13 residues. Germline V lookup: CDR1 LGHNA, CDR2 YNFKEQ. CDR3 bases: TGTGCCAGCAGCCAAGGAGAGGAAGAGACCCAGTACTTC. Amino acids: CASSQGEEETQYF.

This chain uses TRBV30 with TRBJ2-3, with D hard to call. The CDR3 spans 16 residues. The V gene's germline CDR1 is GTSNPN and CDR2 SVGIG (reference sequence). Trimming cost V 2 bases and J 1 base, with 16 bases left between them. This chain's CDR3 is CAWSLTPDPGTDTQYF. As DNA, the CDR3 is TGTGCCTGGAGTTTAACTCCTGATCCTGGCACAGATACGCAGTATTTT.

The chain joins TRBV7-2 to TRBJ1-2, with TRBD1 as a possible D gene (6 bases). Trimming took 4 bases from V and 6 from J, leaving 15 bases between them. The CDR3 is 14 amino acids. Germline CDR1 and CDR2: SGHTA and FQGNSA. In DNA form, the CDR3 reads TGTGCCAGCAGCTGGCGGGGGGGCGCGGATGGCTACACCTTC. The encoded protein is CASSWRGGADGYTF.